What follows describes a single TCR beta chain. These data belong to a study of blood T cell repertoires in COVID-19. Per the original methods: Reference gene primer amplification gave nucleated cell count estimates. TCRdb keeps only in-frame clones here, not all; method: immunoSEQ multiplex PCR. The DNA was the basis for D and trimming; V, J and clone size are from that table. Of tens of thousands of clones in the sample, about 83% are singletons; the top ten hold about 42%. The V gene end was trimmed by 5 bases and the J gene end by 3 bases; junction bases not matched to a gene: 5. CDR3 length equals 14 residues. Germline-derived CDR1 and CDR2 are SGHVS and FQNEAQ.

Sequencing used peripheral blood. The chain recombines TRBV7-8 with TRBJ1-1, with 8 bases that match TRBD1. This clonotype was obtained from an elderly man with active or convalescent COVID-19. The DNA of the CDR3 is TGTGCCAGCAGCCCAAGGGGACAGGACACTGAAGCTTTCTTT. Its protein is CASSPRGQDTEAFF.